Sequencing of this TCR beta chain was carried out in a study of beta chain features in type 1 diabetes. Study observations and caveats: Patients with type 1 diabetes showed fewer VDJ junction insertions and more deletions.

The whole isolated RNA underwent reverse transcription, so sequencing captured expressed TCRB transcripts. Libraries were prepared by immunoSEQ multiplex PCR; TCRdb keeps only in-frame clonotypes and omits some of them. The table includes 350,000 to 450,000 clones, less than 15% detected once. Germline-derived CDR1 and CDR2 are SQVTM and ANQGSEA. The CDR3 is 14 residues long. Trimming stripped 3 bases from V and 5 bases from J, with 15 bases between. This clone came up a few times. Its antigen is not known. Sample: naive CD4+ T cells from blood. This rearrangement joins TRBV29-1 to TRBJ2-3; D perhaps matches TRBD1 (6 bases). This TCR was recovered from a woman aged 18-29 years in good health. The CDR3 DNA follows: TGCAGCGTTGAGTTGGGCAGGGGTGGAGATACGCAGTATTTT. Translating it yields CSVELGRGGDTQYF.